These 10 T cell receptor beta chains originate from one sample sequenced in a study of cytomegalovirus exposure and HLA in healthy donors. PCR involved 60 Vbeta and 13 Jbeta primers. This table comes from immunoSEQ multiplex PCR, and its TCRdb copy is limited to in-frame clones, with some not included. Counted here are 45,000 to 60,000 clones, approximately 72% occurring once; the ten biggest clones make up 9.1%. What was sequenced was PBMCs. The receptors derive from a woman aged 45 to 65 in good health and CMV-seronegative.

V and J are TRBV19 and TRBJ1-2; TRBD1 matches 8 bases. Trimming took 9 bases from V and 1 from J; bases not matched to a gene: 10. Per germline, CDR1 LNHDA and CDR2 SQIVND (reference sequence). The CDR3 consists of 15 residues. In DNA form, the CDR3 reads TGTGCCAGCGGATTAGACAGGGGCTATAACTATGGCTACACCTTC. It yields the protein CASGLDRGYNYGYTF.

In its sample, this clone was seen a few times. The rearrangement uses TRBV4-3 and TRBJ1-5; the D gene is possibly TRBD1 (5 bases). CDR1 is LGHNA and CDR2 is YSLEER in the germline V gene. V was pared by 0 bases and J by 0 bases, with 9 bases between. There are 16 residues in the CDR3. The CDR3 sequence is CASSQDRQFSNQPQHF. CDR3 sequence (DNA): TGCGCCAGCAGCCAAGATAGACAGTTTAGCAATCAGCCCCAGCATTTT.

This clone was seen only a few times. The chain is built from TRBV19 and TRBJ1-2; D ambiguous. Germline CDR1 and CDR2: LNHDA and SQIVND (reference sequence). There are 12 residues in the CDR3. The V end lost 3 bases, the J end lost 3 bases, and 5 bases lay between the germline ends. The CDR3 spells CASSIFDYGYTF. In DNA, the CDR3 is TGTGCCAGTAGTATCTTTGACTATGGCTACACCTTC. Combining the CDR3 with reference TRBV19 and TRBJ1-2 gives the whole variable domain DGGITQSPKYLFRKEGQNVTLSCEQNLNHDAMYWYRQDPGQGLRLIYYSQIVNDFQKGDIAEGYSVSREKKESFPLTVTSAQKNPTAFYLCASSIFDYGYTFGSGTRLTVV.

This clone was observed a single time. V usage is TRBV28 and J usage is TRBJ2-7; the D gene is possibly TRBD1 (5 bases). This CDR3 is 15 amino acids long. Deletions cut 6 bases from V and 2 bases from J, with 17 bases between. Germline loops: CDR1 MDHEN, CDR2 SYDVKM. CDR3 residues: CASSHFSTGTYEQYF. In DNA form, the CDR3 reads TGTGCCAGCAGCCACTTCTCCACAGGAACCTACGAGCAGTACTTC. Filled out from reference TRBV28 and TRBJ2-7, the complete variable domain reads DVKVTQSSRYLVKRTGEKVFLECVQDMDHENMFWYRQDPGLGLRLIYFSYDVKMKEKGDIPEGYSVSREKKERFSLILESASTNQTSMYLCASSHFSTGTYEQYFGPGTRLTVT.

This clone was picked up a small number of times. This rearrangement joins TRBV19 to TRBJ2-3, with 8 positions matching TRBD2. Looked up from germline, CDR1 is LNHDA and CDR2 is SQIVND (reference sequence). The CDR3 runs 15 residues. V dropped 7 bases and J dropped 0; count of bases not matched to a gene: 6. CDR3 sequence reads: CASKPGTSSTDTQYF. The CDR3 nucleotides read TGTGCCAGTAAACCCGGGACTAGTAGCACAGATACGCAGTATTTT.

This chain links TRBV30 with TRBJ2-7; a possible D gene is TRBD2 (6 bases). The CDR3 is made up of 12 amino acids. Trimming stripped 7 bases from V and 1 base from J, with 11 bases between. CDR1 and CDR2 (germline): GTSNPN, SVGIG (reference sequence). The CDR3: CASSRGSYEQYF. CDR3 DNA sequence: TGTGCCTCCTCCCGGGGGTCCTACGAGCAGTACTTC.

This clone turned up a few times. The rearrangement links TRBV28 to TRBJ2-1; D possibly corresponds to TRBD2 (5 bases). From germline, CDR1 is MDHEN and CDR2 SYDVKM. The CDR3 has 11 amino acids. Trimming left V 3 bases short and J 10 bases short, with 7 bases between. CDR3 region: CASSLEREQFF. Written as DNA, the CDR3 is TGTGCCAGCAGTTTGGAGCGGGAGCAGTTCTTC.

The chain has TRBV11-2 and TRBJ2-4; TRBD1 matches 7 bases. With 5 bases clipped from V and 5 bases from J, the junction kept 9 bases outside the gene matches. CDR1 is SGHAT and CDR2 is FQNNGV in the germline V gene. The CDR3 consists of 15 residues. The CDR3 here is CASSQQGSRQNIQYF. As DNA, the CDR3 is TGTGCCAGCAGCCAACAGGGGTCCCGCCAAAACATTCAGTACTTC.

This chain joins TRBV6-5 and TRBJ1-2, with a weak D call TRBD1 (6 bases). The V and J ends lost 5 bases and 1 base respectively, with 11 bases between them. CDR3 size: 14 residues. Germline lookup yields CDR1 MNHEY and CDR2 SVGAGI. The CDR3 spells CASSQGHFNYGYTF. The CDR3, as DNA: TGTGCCAGCAGTCAGGGACACTTTAACTATGGCTACACCTTC.

The chain links TRBV2 to TRBJ1-2; possibly TRBD1 for D (5 bases). V lost 3 bases to trimming and J lost 8 bases, with 13 bases between them. Germline values: CDR1 SNHLY, CDR2 FYNNEI. The CDR3 spans 13 residues. The CDR3 coding sequence is TGTGCCAGCAGTGATCAACAGGCTCGAGGCTACACCTTC. This translates into CASSDQQARGYTF.